The 28 T cell receptor beta chains in this list originate from one sample, sequenced in a study of glioma-infiltrating T cells. Amplification of TCR alpha and beta CDR3 regions from RNA used iRepertoire nested multiplex PCR. TCRdb independently ran MiXCR on the multiplex PCR reads; one entry per CDR3 protein. The table has 160,000 or so distinct CDR3 sequences, more than 35% seen once. Sequencing input: glioma tissue, nonneoplastic brain tissue, or PBMCs (not recorded which). The receptors shown here come from a human donor with low-grade glioma or glioblastoma, undergoing nonglioma brain surgery, or in good health (not recorded which).

Only a few counts were recorded for this clonotype. This chain links TRBV5-1 with TRBJ2-1, with 9 bases that match TRBD1. Germline V lookup: CDR1 SGHRS, CDR2 YFSETQ. This CDR3 contains 14 residues. The trim removed 3 bases at V and 8 bases at J, leaving 6 bases unmatched. CDR3 region: CASSSGQGLDEQFF. CDR3 DNA: TGCGCCAGCAGCTCCGGACAGGGGTTGGATGAGCAGTTCTTC.

In regard to this clonotype: A much larger clone differs by one base, so this may be a read error. The rearrangement links TRBV7-2 to TRBJ1-1; D gene ambiguous. Germline-derived CDR1 and CDR2 are SGHTA and FQGNSA. The CDR3 totals 15 residues. V shed 2 bases and J shed 0 bases, with 10 bases lying between them. The CDR3 reads CASSLLVSMNTEAFF. DNA for the CDR3: TGTGCCAGCAGCTTATTGGTATCCATGAACACTGAAGCTTTCTTT.

Comment on this clonotype: Sequence at one end of the junction differs from germline and may be a read error. The rearrangement uses TRBV7-2 and TRBJ1-2, with TRBD1 matching 7 bases. The CDR3 is 14 residues long. Germline V CDR1 and CDR2: SGHTA, FQGNSA. The DNA of the CDR3 is TGTGCCAGCAGTTATGACAGGGAGTCTTATGTCTACACCTTC. As protein: CASSYDRESYVYTF. The variable domain in full, with the rest retrieved from reference TRBV7-2 and TRBJ1-2, is GAGVSQSPSNKVTEKGKDVELRCDPISGHTALYWYRQSLGQGLEFLIYFQGNSAPDKSGLPSDRFSAERTGGSVSTLTIQRTQQEDSAVYLCASSYDRESYVYTFGSGTRLTVV.

With respect to this clonotype: At one end the junction does not follow the germline gene, possibly because of a read error. The rearrangement links TRBV28 to TRBJ1-3; 7 positions agree with TRBD1. CDR1 and CDR2 from the germline V gene are MDHEN and SYDVKM. The CDR3 extends over 15 amino acids. Here the CDR3 DNA reads TGTGCCAGCAGTTTTGGACAGGTGGGAGGAAACGCCATATATTTT. Protein: CASSFGQVGGNAIYF.

As to this clonotype: Since a much larger clone is just one base distant, this may be a read error. The V and J genes are TRBV7-9 and TRBJ2-1, with D possibly being TRBD1 (6 bases). The V and J ends lost 7 bases and 8 bases respectively, with 12 bases between them. CDR3 length: 12 amino acids. CDR1 and CDR2 (germline): SEHNR, FQNEAQ (reference sequence). CDR3 protein: CASNSGDHEQFF. The CDR3, as DNA: TGTGCCAGCAACTCAGGGGACCATGAGCAGTTCTTC.

This chain uses TRBV4-1 with TRBJ1-2; D is unclear. V dropped 4 bases and J dropped 2 bases, with 11 bases sitting between them. This CDR3 contains 14 residues. Germline V gene lookup returns CDR1 MGHRA and CDR2 YSYEKL. The CDR3 loop is CASSREGLNYGYTF. The CDR3 DNA is TGCGCCAGCAGCCGCGAAGGGTTGAACTATGGCTACACCTTC.

This clonotype was seen more than once but under ten times. The rearrangement uses TRBV7-9 and TRBJ2-7, with D unresolved. Trimming left V 5 bases short and J 9 bases short, with 14 bases between. In germline, CDR1 is SEHNR, CDR2 FQNEAQ (reference sequence). This CDR3 comprises 12 residues. CDR3 nucleotides: TGTGCCAGCAGCCACAAACCAGATAGGCAGTACTTC. Translation: CASSHKPDRQYF.

Only one count was recorded for this clonotype. A junction end diverges from the germline sequence, so it may reflect a read error. The chain uses TRBV11-2 and TRBJ2-7, with 7 bases lining up with TRBD1. The germline V gene has CDR1 SGHAT and CDR2 FQNNGV. CDR3 length equals 15 residues. This CDR3 reads CASSLVTGSSYEKYF. The DNA for the CDR3 is TGTGCCAGCAGCTTAGTGACAGGGAGCTCCTACGAGAAGTACTTC.

This clonotype was recorded at least ten times. The chain joins TRBV6-1 to TRBJ2-5; the match to TRBD2 covers 9 bases. This CDR3 region has 15 residues. CDR1 is MNHNS and CDR2 is SASEGT in the germline V gene. Trimming at V came to 0 bases and at J to 4 bases, leaving 3 bases not matched to a gene. The CDR3 DNA sequence: TGTGCCAGCAGTGAAGCGGGACTAGCAACAGAGACCCAGTACTTC. It yields the protein CASSEAGLATETQYF.

The sample holds a few counts of this clonotype. The chain is built from TRBV7-2 and TRBJ2-3, with 11 bases aligning to TRBD2. The CDR3 loop spans 21 amino acids. V was clipped by 1 base and J by 1 base; unmatched bases: 16. Looked up from germline, CDR1 is SGHTA and CDR2 is FQGNSA. The DNA for the CDR3 is TGTGCCAGCAGCTTAGTCATTGCGAGACTAGCGGGGCCCACTGGCACAGATACGCAGTATTTT. Translation: CASSLVIARLAGPTGTDTQYF.

V and J are TRBV5-1 and TRBJ2-3, with D perhaps assigned TRBD1 or TRBD2 (6 bases each). This CDR3 contains 15 residues. Germline assignment: CDR1 SGHRS and CDR2 YFSETQ. Trimming removed 4 bases at V and 2 bases at J, with 14 bases between. The CDR3: CASSAGQGPTDTQYF. For the CDR3, the DNA is TGCGCCAGCAGCGCGGGGCAGGGGCCCACAGATACGCAGTATTTT.

This clonotype was recorded many times. The chain joins TRBV6-6 to TRBJ2-7; D unresolved. The CDR3 runs to 13 residues. Germline CDR1 is MNHNY and CDR2 is SVGAGI (reference sequence). V lost 2 bases and J 5 bases, leaving 10 bases between the germline ends. In nucleotides, the CDR3 is TGTGCCAGCAGTTACAGGCCTGGAGACGAGCAGTACTTC. This translates into CASSYRPGDEQYF.

On this clonotype itself: Possible read error: a much larger clone is one base away. The chain links TRBV2 to TRBJ1-2, with a tentative D call TRBD1 (5 bases). The length of the CDR3 is 13 residues. The ends were cut back, 7 bases at V and 9 bases at J, with 18 bases in the middle. Per the germline V gene, CDR1 is SNHLY and CDR2 is FYNNEI. The CDR3, as DNA: TGTGCCAGCATGGGTCGGCAGGGTGATTGCTACACCTTC. It translates to CASMGRQGDCYTF.

Notes on this clonotype: A much larger clone lies a single base off, so this may be a read error. This chain connects TRBV7-9 to TRBJ2-1, with D unclear. This CDR3 is built from 12 residues. The germline CDR1 and CDR2 sequences are SEHNR and FQNEAQ (reference sequence). CDR3 in DNA: TGTGCCAGCAGCTTCAACACCAATGAGAAGTTCTTC. Amino acids: CASSFNTNEKFF.

As to this clonotype: A much larger clone differs from this one at a single base, so this may be a read error. This chain joins TRBV28 and TRBJ1-2; 8 bases are shared with TRBD1. Germline CDR1 MDHEN, CDR2 SYDVKM. The CDR3 extends over 13 amino acids. The CDR3 nucleotides read TGTGCCACCATGAAACAGGGGGTTTTTGGCTACATCTTC. Translated: CATMKQGVFGYIF.

This rearrangement joins TRBV10-3 to TRBJ2-7; perhaps TRBD2 as D (5 bases). Between the trimmed V and J ends, which lost 2 bases and 6 bases, there was a span of 11 bases. Per the germline V gene, CDR1 is ENHRY and CDR2 is SYGVKD. The CDR3 has 13 amino acids. The CDR3 DNA is TGTGCCATCAGTGAGGGAGAGGGCCCCGAGCAGTACTTC. Translated: CAISEGEGPEQYF.

In nucleotides, the CDR3 is TGCGCCAGCAGCTTGGATGGTAGAGGGAGGTCAAAAGATACGCAGTATTTT. This sequence encodes CASSLDGRGRSKDTQYF. The chain couples TRBV5-1 to TRBJ2-3; a possible D gene is TRBD2 (6 bases). The germline CDR1 and CDR2 sequences are SGHRS and YFSETQ. The CDR3 covers 17 residues. The ends were cut back, 0 bases at V and 5 bases at J, with 19 bases in the middle.

This clonotype was found many times. The chain combines TRBV20-1 with TRBJ2-1; 11 bases are a match to TRBD2. Germline V CDR1 and CDR2: DFQATT, SNEGSKA (reference sequence). The CDR3 covers 16 residues. V gave up 5 bases and J gave up 7 bases; unmatched junction bases: 13. CDR3 DNA: TGCAGTGCTCGACGACCTAGCGGGAGGTTCCGGAATGAGCAGTTCTTC. It encodes CSARRPSGRFRNEQFF.

V is TRBV4-1 and J is TRBJ2-3, with D possibly matching TRBD2 (5 bases). The V end was cut by 4 bases, the J end by 2 bases, with 28 bases between. The V gene's germline CDR1 is MGHRA and CDR2 YSYEKL. CDR3 length: 20 residues. The CDR3 DNA sequence: TGCGCCAGCAGCCCTCCCTCGGGTGGGCCAGTAGTACTAGACACAGATACGCAGTATTTT. Translating it yields CASSPPSGGPVVLDTDTQYF.

To note about this clonotype: A single base separates this from a much larger clone, so it may be a read error. This chain uses TRBV7-9 with TRBJ2-3; D is unclear. Germline assignment: CDR1 SEHNR and CDR2 FQNEAQ (reference sequence). Trimming took 1 base from V and 2 from J, leaving 7 bases between them. The CDR3 totals 14 residues. This CDR3 reads CASSLGMDTDTQYF. The CDR3 DNA is TGTGCCAGCAGCTTAGGCATGGACACAGATACGCAGTATTTT.

J is TRBJ2-7 and V is TRBV2; D is unresolved. Per germline, CDR1 SNHLY and CDR2 FYNNEI. The CDR3 covers 12 residues. The V end was cut by 6 bases, the J end by 0 bases, with 6 bases between. The DNA of the CDR3 is TGTGCCAGCAGAGACCTCTCCTACGAGCAGTACTTC. Protein sequence: CASRDLSYEQYF.

V usage is TRBV29-1 and J usage is TRBJ2-7; TRBD1 is a possible D gene (5 bases). CDR3 length: 10 amino acids. Between the trimmed V and J ends, which lost 8 bases and 7 bases, there was a span of 12 bases. Germline CDR1 is SQVTM and CDR2 is ANQGSEA. The CDR3 loop is CSPWGGEQYF. DNA for the CDR3: TGCAGCCCTTGGGGCGGAGAGCAGTACTTC.

The chain recombines TRBV4-1 with TRBJ1-4, with D possibly matching TRBD1 (6 bases). V was cut by 0 bases and J by 5 bases, with 10 bases left in between. Germline loops: CDR1 MGHRA, CDR2 YSYEKL. There are 15 residues in the CDR3. CDR3 coding DNA: TGCGCCAGCAGCCAAGAAGGGGGGTGGAATGAAAAACTGTTTTTT. Translated, it gives CASSQEGGWNEKLFF.

The chain has TRBV4-1 and TRBJ2-1, with D hard to call. V lost 1 base, J lost 10 bases, and 23 bases lay in between. Germline CDR1 is MGHRA and CDR2 is YSYEKL. This CDR3 is 17 amino acids long. In DNA, the CDR3 is TGCGCCAGCAGCCAAGCACCTGCCGGATCTCCCCCCTACGAGCAGTTCTTC. Protein sequence: CASSQAPAGSPPYEQFF.

This clonotype was seen at least ten times. CDR3 residues: CSARGAEPSEQYF. In nucleotides, the CDR3 is TGCAGTGCTAGAGGAGCGGAACCTTCCGAGCAGTACTTC. This rearrangement joins TRBV20-1 to TRBJ2-7; D possibly corresponds to TRBD2 (5 bases). The CDR3 loop spans 13 amino acids. CDR1 DFQATT and CDR2 SNEGSKA come from the germline V gene (reference sequence). Trimming stripped 1 base from V and 6 bases from J, with 13 bases between.

Comment on this clonotype: Possible read error: a much larger clone is one base away. The rearrangement uses TRBV19 and TRBJ1-5; the D gene is possibly TRBD1 (5 bases). V lost 0 bases to trimming and J lost 2 bases, with 8 bases between them. The CDR3 sequence is 15 residues long. Germline-derived CDR1 and CDR2 are LNHDA and SQIVND (reference sequence). The CDR3 reads CASSIEGDGNQPQHF. In DNA form, the CDR3 reads TGTGCCAGTAGTATAGAGGGGGATGGCAATCAGCCCCAGCATTTT.

This clonotype has a single count. A much more abundant neighbour one base away suggests this may be a read error. V and J are TRBV7-2 and TRBJ1-1; D is unresolved. CDR1 is SGHTA, CDR2 FQGNSA, per germline. The CDR3 sequence is 13 residues long. For the CDR3, the DNA is TGTGCCAGCAGCAGCTTAGTTAACACTGGAGCTTTCTTT. It encodes CASSSLVNTGAFF.

Notes on this clonotype: A much larger clone lies a single base off, so this may be a read error. The chain joins TRBV7-6 to TRBJ2-7; a weak D match, TRBD1 (5 bases). Trimming left V 3 bases short and J 5 bases short, with 14 bases between. The germline CDR1 and CDR2 sequences are SGHVS and FNYEAQ. CDR3 size: 14 residues. The CDR3 sequence is CASSFGGAANEQYF. For the CDR3, the DNA is TGTGCCAGCAGCTTTGGTGGGGCGGCAAACGAGCAGTACTTC.